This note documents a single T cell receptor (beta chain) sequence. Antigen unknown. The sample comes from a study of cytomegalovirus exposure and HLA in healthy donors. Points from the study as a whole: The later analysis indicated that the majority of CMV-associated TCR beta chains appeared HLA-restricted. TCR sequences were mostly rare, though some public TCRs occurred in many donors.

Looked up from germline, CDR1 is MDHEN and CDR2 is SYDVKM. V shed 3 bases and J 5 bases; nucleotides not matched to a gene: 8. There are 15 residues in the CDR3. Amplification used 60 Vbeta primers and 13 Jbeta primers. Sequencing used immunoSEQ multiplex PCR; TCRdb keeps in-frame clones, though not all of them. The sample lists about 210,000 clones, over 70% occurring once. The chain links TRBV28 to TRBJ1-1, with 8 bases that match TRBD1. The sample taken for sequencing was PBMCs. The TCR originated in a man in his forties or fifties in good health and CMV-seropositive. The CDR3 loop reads CASSFLGQGGTEAFF. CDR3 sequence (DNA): TGTGCCAGCAGTTTTCTAGGACAGGGTGGGACTGAAGCTTTCTTT.